The subject of this entry is one TCR beta chain. What it binds is unknown. The data derive from a study of cytotoxic CD8 clonotypes in ibrutinib-treated CLL. Whole-study findings and limits: Starting clonality was above that of age-matched healthy donors and tracked circulating CD8+ T-cell counts. Few clonotypes were public, and these shrank or held steady under treatment.

The protocol was immunoSEQ multiplex PCR, while the TCRdb copy is restricted to in-frame clones and leaves out a portion. The table has fewer than 400,000 clones, around 66% seen once. Germline CDR1 MNHEY, CDR2 SVGAGI. This CDR3 comprises 13 residues. Trimming left V 6 bases short and J 2 bases short, with 9 bases between. The chain joins TRBV6-5 to TRBJ2-3; possibly TRBD1 for D (5 bases). Source: PBMCs, taken after 36 months of ibrutinib treatment. The TCR sequence derives from a human donor with chronic lymphocytic leukemia. Here the CDR3 reads CASSLGHTDTQYF. DNA for the CDR3: TGTGCCAGCAGCTTGGGGCACACAGATACGCAGTATTTT.